Below, 10 T cell receptor beta chains from the same sample are listed, as sequenced in a study of blood T cell repertoires in COVID-19. TCRdb's copy holds only in-frame clones and misses some; the assay was immunoSEQ multiplex PCR. The repertoire holds tens of thousands of clones, with about 85% as singletons. Material: peripheral blood. Source of these receptors: an older man with active or convalescent COVID-19.

This rearrangement joins TRBV10-3 to TRBJ2-7; tentatively, D is TRBD1 (6 bases). The CDR3 contains 14 residues. Germline CDR1 is ENHRY and CDR2 is SYGVKD. The V gene lost 2 bases and the J gene lost 2 bases, with 10 bases spanning the gap. CDR3 nucleotide sequence: TGTGCCATCAGTGAGACAGGGTATGCCTACGAGCAGTACTTC. The encoded protein is CAISETGYAYEQYF.

The rearrangement joins TRBV6-4 to TRBJ1-5, with 8 bases fitting TRBD1. CDR1 is MRHNA, CDR2 SNTAGT, per germline. CDR3 size: 16 residues. V was pared by 2 bases and J by 0 bases, with 3 bases of the junction left unmatched. The CDR3 sequence: CASSDHDRGSNQPQHF. For the CDR3, the DNA is TGTGCCAGCAGTGACCATGACAGGGGTAGCAATCAGCCCCAGCATTTT.

The chain has TRBV7-9 and TRBJ2-7; D perhaps matches TRBD2 (7 bases). V was trimmed by 6 bases and J by 6 bases, leaving 15 bases between them. The CDR3 loop spans 13 amino acids. Germline CDR1 is SEHNR and CDR2 is FQNEAQ (reference sequence). The CDR3 DNA reads TGTGCCAGCAGTTCTCGGGGGGCCGTCGAGCAGTACTTC. Protein: CASSSRGAVEQYF.

This clone was seen a few times. The chain combines TRBV15 with TRBJ2-7, with TRBD1 identical over 9 bases. Germline CDR1 is LNHNV and CDR2 is YYDKDF (reference sequence). J was trimmed by 5 bases and V by 1 base; bases with no gene match: 3. CDR3 size: 14 residues. The CDR3 nucleotides are TGTGCCACCAGCAGAGGGGACAGGGTCCACGAGCAGTACTTC. Its protein product is CATSRGDRVHEQYF.

Concerning this clone itself: Distinct nucleotide sequences in the sample also encode this CDR3. CDR3 DNA: TGCGCCAGCAGCCTGTCCGGGACAGGGAACACTGAAGCTTTCTTT. Translated: CASSLSGTGNTEAFF. V usage is TRBV5-1 and J usage is TRBJ1-1; 8 bases agree with TRBD1. In germline, CDR1 is SGHRS, CDR2 YFSETQ. The junction had 6 bases not matched to a gene; V was cut back by 4 bases and J by 1 base. The CDR3 has 15 amino acids.

The chain has TRBV7-2 and TRBJ1-6, with 8 bases identical to TRBD1. Trimming took 6 bases from V and 5 from J; bases not matched to a gene: 6. This CDR3 is built from 15 residues. Germline CDR1 and CDR2: SGHTA and FQGNSA. This chain's CDR3 is CASSPGTGHNSPLHF. The CDR3 region has the DNA TGTGCCAGCAGTCCCGGGACAGGCCATAATTCACCCCTCCACTTT.

The CDR3 nucleotides read TGTGCCAGCAGCAGACCTAGCTCCACAGGGCCCGTGCAGTACTTC. The encoded protein is CASSRPSSTGPVQYF. The chain uses TRBV7-9 and TRBJ2-7; maybe TRBD1 (6 bases). This CDR3 contains 15 residues. Deletions cut 5 bases from V and 9 bases from J, with 23 bases between. Germline V gene sequence: CDR1 SEHNR, CDR2 FQNEAQ (reference sequence).

There are a few counts of this clone. The V gene is TRBV2, the J gene TRBJ1-4, with TRBD1 matching 9 bases. CDR3 length equals 14 residues. The germline gives CDR1 SNHLY, CDR2 FYNNEI. V lost 6 bases, J lost 8 bases, and 7 bases stayed unmatched. CDR3 coding DNA: TGTGCCAGCAGGGGACAGGGAATATTAGAAAAACTGTTTTTT. Its translation: CASRGQGILEKLFF. Looking up the rest from reference TRBV2 and TRBJ1-4 gives the full variable domain: EPEVTQTPSHQVTQMGQEVILRCVPISNHLYFYWYRQILGQKVEFLVSFYNNEISEKSEIFDDQFSVERPDGSNFTLKIRSTKLEDSAMYFCASRGQGILEKLFFGSGTQLSVL.

CDR3 DNA sequence: TGTGCCACCAGCAGAGCAGGCAGGGAGGATCAGCCCCAGCATTTT. This gives the protein CATSRAGREDQPQHF. The V and J genes are TRBV15 and TRBJ1-5; possible D gene TRBD1, 5 bases. CDR3 length equals 15 residues. V was pared by 1 base and J by 5 bases, with 12 bases between. CDR1 and CDR2 (germline): LNHNV, YYDKDF (reference sequence).

The chain links TRBV12-3 or TRBV12-4 to TRBJ2-5, with a weak D call TRBD1 (6 bases). Trimming removed 5 bases from V and 1 base from J, with 8 bases in between. This CDR3 region has 13 residues. For the CDR3, the DNA is TGTGCCAGCAGTGGGGGCCTCCAAGAGACCCAGTACTTC. Translating it yields CASSGGLQETQYF.